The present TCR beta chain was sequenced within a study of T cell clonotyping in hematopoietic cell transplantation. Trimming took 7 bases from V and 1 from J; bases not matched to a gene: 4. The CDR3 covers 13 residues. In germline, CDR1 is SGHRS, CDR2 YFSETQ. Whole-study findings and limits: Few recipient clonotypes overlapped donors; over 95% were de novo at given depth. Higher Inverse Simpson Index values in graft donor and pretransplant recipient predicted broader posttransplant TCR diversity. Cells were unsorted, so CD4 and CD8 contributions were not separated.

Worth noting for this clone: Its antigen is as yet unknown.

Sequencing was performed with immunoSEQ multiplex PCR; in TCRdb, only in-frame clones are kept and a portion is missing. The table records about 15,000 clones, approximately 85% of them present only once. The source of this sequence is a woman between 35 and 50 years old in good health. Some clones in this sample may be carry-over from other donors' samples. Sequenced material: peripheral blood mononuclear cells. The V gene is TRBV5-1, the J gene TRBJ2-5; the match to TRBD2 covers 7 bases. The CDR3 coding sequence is TGCGCCAGCGGAGCGGGGAGCCAAGAGACCCAGTACTTC. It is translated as CASGAGSQETQYF. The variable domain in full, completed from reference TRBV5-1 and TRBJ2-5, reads KAGVTQTPRYLIKTRGQQVTLSCSPISGHRSVSWYQQTPGQGLQFLFEYFSETQRNKGNFPGRFSGRQFSNSRSEMNVSTLELGDSALYLCASGAGSQETQYFGPGTRLLVL.